A single sample gave rise to the 22 T cell receptor beta chains below, sequenced in a study of HIV-infected children after antiretroviral therapy interruption. Treatment given: PENTA 11 planned treatment interruption arm or continuous ART arm. A 3' RACE protocol on RNA, with unique molecular identifiers, produced the TCR library. Via MiXCR, TCRdb re-called the 3' RACE reads, giving one row per CDR3 protein. The table has about 15,000 distinct CDR3 sequences, more than 3% seen once. Here the sequenced sample was CD45RA+ CD4+ T cells from PBMCs, taken from a donor given antiretroviral therapy, either interrupted or continuous. Subset noted: naive CD4+ CD45RA+ CD45RO- T cells. These receptors were taken from a child aged 2 to 17 with HIV.

This clonotype was detected many times. The chain uses TRBV11-3 and TRBJ2-2, with 7 bases fitting TRBD2. Germline V lookup: CDR1 SGHNT, CDR2 YENEEA. Unmatched junction bases numbered 9, after V lost 5 bases and J lost 0 bases. CDR3 length equals 17 residues. CDR3 region: CASSRPQRDANTGELFF. The CDR3, as DNA: TGTGCCAGCAGCCGGCCCCAGCGGGACGCGAACACCGGGGAGCTGTTTTTT.

This clonotype appeared many times. J is TRBJ2-3 and V is TRBV7-8, with 9 positions matching TRBD2. This CDR3 has 15 amino acids. Germline CDR1 is SGHVS and CDR2 is FQNEAQ. V dropped 5 bases and J dropped 3; count of bases not matched to a gene: 6. The CDR3 DNA reads TGTGCCAGCAGCCGGAGGGCGGGGGGGACAGATACGCAGTATTTT. This gives the protein CASSRRAGGTDTQYF.

This clonotype is judged medium-sized (0.01 to 0.1%). V and J are TRBV5-6 and TRBJ2-7, with D unclear. Between the trimmed V and J ends, which lost 2 bases and 2 bases, there was a span of 8 bases. CDR1 and CDR2 (germline): SGHDT, YYEEEE. The CDR3 is made up of 13 amino acids. This chain's CDR3 is CASSFAKPYEQYF. In nucleotides, the CDR3 is TGTGCCAGCAGCTTTGCTAAACCCTACGAGCAGTACTTC.

This clonotype was recorded many times. CDR3 in DNA: TGTGCCAGCAGTTTTTGGGAAGGGGTCACCGGGGAGCTGTTTTTT. This sequence encodes CASSFWEGVTGELFF. This rearrangement joins TRBV12-3 or TRBV12-4 to TRBJ2-2; TRBD1 is a possible D gene (5 bases). CDR3 size: 15 residues. Trimming cost V 3 bases and J 4 bases, with 12 bases left between them.

This clonotype was recorded at least ten times. The gene calls are TRBV20-1 and TRBJ1-6; D is uncertain. Germline V lookup: CDR1 DFQATT, CDR2 SNEGSKA (reference sequence). The CDR3 totals 15 residues. Trimming removed 3 bases at V and 5 bases at J, with 14 bases between. The CDR3, as DNA: TGCAGTGCTAGGTCCCTGGACGGAGATAATTCACCCCTCCACTTT. Protein product: CSARSLDGDNSPLHF.

This clonotype is labeled medium-sized (0.01 to 0.1%). The junction does not match germline at one end; this may be a read error. The chain has TRBV5-5 and TRBJ2-7; 8 bases map to TRBD1. Germline CDR1 reads SGHKS; CDR2 reads YYEKEE (reference sequence). The CDR3 covers 14 residues. CDR3 nucleotides: TGTGCCAGCAGTTTGGTCCCGACAGGGGACGAGCAGTACTTC. Translated, it gives CASSLVPTGDEQYF.

This clonotype was counted at least ten times. CDR3 nucleotides: TGTGCCAGCAGCCTCTACTTGGGGAAGAGTACCGGGGAGCTGTTTTTT. Its protein product is CASSLYLGKSTGELFF. The chain carries TRBV7-2 and TRBJ2-2; unclear D gene. CDR1 is SGHTA, CDR2 FQGNSA, per germline. The CDR3 has 16 residues. Deletions cut 5 bases from V and 5 bases from J, with 18 bases between. Supplemented by reference TRBV7-2 and TRBJ2-2, the full variable domain reads GAGVSQSPSNKVTEKGKDVELRCDPISGHTALYWYRQSLGQGLEFLIYFQGNSAPDKSGLPSDRFSAERTGGSVSTLTIQRTQQEDSAVYLCASSLYLGKSTGELFFGEGSRLTVL.

This clonotype was seen at least ten times. The rearrangement joins TRBV20-1 to TRBJ1-5, with D perhaps matching TRBD1 (5 bases). The V gene lost 3 bases and the J gene lost 6 bases, with 9 bases spanning the gap. The length of the CDR3 is 12 residues. Germline V gene lookup returns CDR1 DFQATT and CDR2 SNEGSKA (reference sequence). CDR3 sequence: CSARAGSQPQHF. In DNA form, the CDR3 reads TGCAGTGCTAGGGCAGGGAGTCAGCCCCAGCATTTT.

This clonotype was seen repeatedly, ten times or more. The rearrangement joins TRBV6-6 to TRBJ1-6; the D is unclear. CDR3 length: 13 amino acids. V dropped 9 bases and J dropped 6 bases, with 12 bases sitting between them. Germline values: CDR1 MNHNY, CDR2 SVGAGI (reference sequence). The CDR3, as DNA: TGTGCCAGTGGTAGGATCTCTAATTCACCCCTCCACTTT. The encoded protein is CASGRISNSPLHF.

By sample share, this clonotype is medium-sized. V usage is TRBV2 and J usage is TRBJ2-7; possible D gene TRBD2, 6 bases. The CDR3 contains 14 residues. V shed 9 bases and J shed 3 bases, with 18 bases lying between them. Germline values: CDR1 SNHLY, CDR2 FYNNEI. This CDR3 is CARTQGRGNYEQYF. As DNA, the CDR3 is TGTGCCAGAACCCAAGGGCGGGGCAACTACGAGCAGTACTTC.

The sample holds a few counts of this clonotype. The V gene is TRBV18, the J gene TRBJ1-1; the D gene is possibly TRBD1 (6 bases). V shed 0 bases and J shed 3 bases, with 11 bases lying between them. The CDR3 is 15 amino acids. Germline CDR1 and CDR2: KGHSH and LQKENI. The CDR3 coding sequence is TGTGCCAGCTCACCACCGATAAACAGGGACACTGAAGCTTTCTTT. Protein sequence: CASSPPINRDTEAFF.

CDR3 DNA: TGTGCCAGCAGTTTTCCTGGACTCCATAACAATGAGCAGTTCTTC. Protein: CASSFPGLHNNEQFF. The chain employs TRBV12-3 or TRBV12-4 and TRBJ2-1; D is possibly TRBD2 (5 bases). The CDR3 runs to 15 residues. Trimming stripped 3 bases from V and 5 bases from J, with 14 bases between.

This clonotype was counted at least ten times. The chain recombines TRBV27 with TRBJ1-1, with 7 bases aligning to TRBD1. CDR3 size: 11 residues. V lost 6 bases, J lost 11 bases, and 6 bases stayed unmatched. Germline V CDR1 and CDR2: MNHEY, SMNVEV (reference sequence). CDR3 protein: CASSYRGRAFF. DNA of the CDR3: TGTGCCAGCAGCTACAGGGGTAGGGCTTTCTTT.

This clonotype was recorded at least ten times. The V gene is TRBV10-3, the J gene TRBJ2-7; D uncertain. The V end was cut by 11 bases, the J end by 4 bases, with 12 bases between. Per the germline V gene, CDR1 is ENHRY and CDR2 is SYGVKD. The CDR3 covers 11 residues. CDR3 amino acids: CAVSKEYEQYF. CDR3 bases: TGTGCCGTAAGCAAGGAGTACGAGCAGTACTTC.

This clonotype was picked up many times. V and J are TRBV11-1 and TRBJ2-7, with D maybe TRBD1 (6 bases). Looked up from germline, CDR1 is SGHAT and CDR2 is FQDESV (reference sequence). V dropped 8 bases and J dropped 10 bases, with 18 bases sitting between them. This CDR3 spans 12 amino acids. The CDR3 nucleotides are TGTGCCAGCGGTGGGGGCCCCTATGAACAGTACTTC. Encoded protein: CASGGGPYEQYF.

This clonotype was counted many times. This rearrangement joins TRBV30 to TRBJ1-2; D possibly corresponds to TRBD1 (5 bases). This CDR3 is 12 amino acids long. Trimming cost V 5 bases and J 3 bases, with 10 bases left between them. Germline CDR1 GTSNPN, CDR2 SVGIG (reference sequence). The CDR3 nucleotides read TGTGCCTGGGGAATAGGGGACTATGGCTACACCTTC. This codes for CAWGIGDYGYTF.

This chain connects TRBV7-8 to TRBJ2-3, with TRBD1 identical over 8 bases. J gave up 1 base and V 7 bases, and 4 bases lay outside the gene matches. The CDR3 loop spans 14 amino acids. The germline V gene encodes CDR1 SGHVS and CDR2 FQNEAQ. CDR3 protein: CASNRQGRTDTQYF. The CDR3 DNA reads TGTGCCAGCAACCGACAGGGGCGCACAGATACGCAGTATTTT.

This clonotype was seen a handful of times. V gene TRBV19 combines with J gene TRBJ2-1; 7 bases align to TRBD2. The V gene's germline CDR1 is LNHDA and CDR2 SQIVND (reference sequence). Trimming removed 6 bases from V and 13 bases from J; junction bases left unmatched: 6. This CDR3 has 11 residues. In DNA, the CDR3 is TGTGCCAGTAGCCAGGGAGGGACCCAGTTCTTC. Its translation: CASSQGGTQFF.

This clonotype was recorded at least ten times. The chain has TRBV7-9 and TRBJ1-6, with 7 bases matching TRBD1. Germline assignment: CDR1 SEHNR and CDR2 FQNEAQ (reference sequence). The CDR3 contains 16 residues. J was trimmed by 5 bases and V by 5 bases; bases with no gene match: 9. The CDR3 spells CASSLRGTVNNSPLHF. DNA of the CDR3: TGTGCCAGCAGCCTCCGAGGGACAGTAAATAATTCACCCCTCCACTTT.

The table lists this clonotype with many counts. CDR3 DNA: TGCGCCAGCAGTGAGTGGCTGCAGCCCCAGCATTTT. It specifies CASSEWLQPQHF. The chain has TRBV10-2 and TRBJ1-5; D gene ambiguous. V was shortened by 1 base and J by 7 bases, with 5 bases between the two germline ends. CDR1 and CDR2 from the germline V gene are WSHSY and SAAADI. There are 12 residues in the CDR3.

This clonotype was recorded at least ten times. For the CDR3, the DNA is TGTGCCAGTAGTCCGGGACACCTAAGGAACACTGAAGCTTTCTTT. The encoded protein is CASSPGHLRNTEAFF. The V gene is TRBV19, the J gene TRBJ1-1, with D possibly matching TRBD1 (6 bases). V gave up 5 bases and J gave up 1 base, with 14 bases separating them. The V gene's germline CDR1 is LNHDA and CDR2 SQIVND (reference sequence). The CDR3 is 15 residues long.

This clonotype came up many times. The chain couples TRBV7-2 to TRBJ2-5; D is uncertain. The CDR3 contains 14 residues. Germline CDR1 is SGHTA and CDR2 is FQGNSA. The germline V and J ends were trimmed by 5 bases and 5 bases, with 15 bases remaining between them. This chain's CDR3 is CASSPSPAVETQYF. CDR3 in DNA: TGTGCCAGCAGCCCGTCCCCGGCGGTGGAGACCCAGTACTTC.